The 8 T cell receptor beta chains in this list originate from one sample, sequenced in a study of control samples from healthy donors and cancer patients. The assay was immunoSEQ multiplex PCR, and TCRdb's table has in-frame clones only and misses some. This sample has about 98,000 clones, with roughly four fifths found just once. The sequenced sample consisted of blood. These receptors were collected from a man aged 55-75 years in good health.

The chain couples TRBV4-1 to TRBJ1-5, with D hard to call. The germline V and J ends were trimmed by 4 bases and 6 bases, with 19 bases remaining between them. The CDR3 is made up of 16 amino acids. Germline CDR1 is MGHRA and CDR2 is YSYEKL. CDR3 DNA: TGCGCCAGCAGCCGGATACCGGGCGCCGTACGTCAGCCCCAGCATTTT. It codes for CASSRIPGAVRQPQHF.

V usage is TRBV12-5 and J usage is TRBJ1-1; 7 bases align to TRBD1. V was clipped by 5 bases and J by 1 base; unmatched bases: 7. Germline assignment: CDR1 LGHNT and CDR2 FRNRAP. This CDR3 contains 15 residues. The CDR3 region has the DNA TGTGCTAGTGGTCAGACAGGGATGGGGAACACTGAAGCTTTCTTT. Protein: CASGQTGMGNTEAFF.

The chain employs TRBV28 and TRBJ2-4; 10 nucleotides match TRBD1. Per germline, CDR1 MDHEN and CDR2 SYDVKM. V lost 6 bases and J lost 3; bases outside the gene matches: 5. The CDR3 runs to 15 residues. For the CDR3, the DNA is TGTGCCAGCAGGAGACAGGGGGCTGGCAAAAACATTCAGTACTTC. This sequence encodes CASRRQGAGKNIQYF.

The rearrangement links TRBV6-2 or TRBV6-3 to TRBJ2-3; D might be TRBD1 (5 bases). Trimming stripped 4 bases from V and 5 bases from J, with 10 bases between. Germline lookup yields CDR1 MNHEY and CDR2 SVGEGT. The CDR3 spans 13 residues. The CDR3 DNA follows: TGTGCCAGCAGTTGGGGCTCGGGAGATACGCAGTATTTT. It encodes CASSWGSGDTQYF.

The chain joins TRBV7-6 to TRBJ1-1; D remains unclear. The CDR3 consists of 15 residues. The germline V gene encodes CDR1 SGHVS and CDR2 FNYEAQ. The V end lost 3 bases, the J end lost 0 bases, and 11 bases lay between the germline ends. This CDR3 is CASSFSSSMNTEAFF. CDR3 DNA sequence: TGTGCCAGCAGCTTCTCTAGCTCAATGAACACTGAAGCTTTCTTT.

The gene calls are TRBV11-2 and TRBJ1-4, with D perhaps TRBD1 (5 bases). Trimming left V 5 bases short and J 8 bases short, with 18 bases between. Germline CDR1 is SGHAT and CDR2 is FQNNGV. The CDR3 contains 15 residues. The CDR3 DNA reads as TGTGCCAGCAGCCCCCGAGTTGCAGGGCGAGAAAAACTGTTTTTT. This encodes CASSPRVAGREKLFF.

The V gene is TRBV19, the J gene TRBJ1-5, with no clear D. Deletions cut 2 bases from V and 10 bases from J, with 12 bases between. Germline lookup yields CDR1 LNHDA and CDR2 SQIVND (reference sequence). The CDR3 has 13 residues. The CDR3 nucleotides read TGTGCCAGTAGTATAAGTATGTCCCGTCCCCAGCATTTT. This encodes CASSISMSRPQHF. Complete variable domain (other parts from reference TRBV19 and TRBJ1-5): DGGITQSPKYLFRKEGQNVTLSCEQNLNHDAMYWYRQDPGQGLRLIYYSQIVNDFQKGDIAEGYSVSREKKESFPLTVTSAQKNPTAFYLCASSISMSRPQHFGDGTRLSIL.

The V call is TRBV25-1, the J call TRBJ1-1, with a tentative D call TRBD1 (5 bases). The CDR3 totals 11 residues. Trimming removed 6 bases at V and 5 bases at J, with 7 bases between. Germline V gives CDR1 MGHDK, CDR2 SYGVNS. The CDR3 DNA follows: TGTGCCAGCAGCCCAGGGACTGAAGCTTTCTTT. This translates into CASSPGTEAFF.